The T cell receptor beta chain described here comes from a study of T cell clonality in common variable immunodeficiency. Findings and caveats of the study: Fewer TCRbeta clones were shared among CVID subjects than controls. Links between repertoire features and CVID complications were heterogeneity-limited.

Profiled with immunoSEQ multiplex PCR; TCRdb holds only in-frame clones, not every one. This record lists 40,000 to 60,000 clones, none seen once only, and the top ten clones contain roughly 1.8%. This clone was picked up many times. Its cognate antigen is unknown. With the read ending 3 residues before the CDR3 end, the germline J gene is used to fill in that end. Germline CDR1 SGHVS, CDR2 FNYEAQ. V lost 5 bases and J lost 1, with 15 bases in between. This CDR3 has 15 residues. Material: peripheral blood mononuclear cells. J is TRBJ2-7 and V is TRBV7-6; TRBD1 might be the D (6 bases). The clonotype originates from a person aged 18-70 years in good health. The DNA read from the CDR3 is TGTGCCAGCAGCCAAGTAGGGGGAAGGTCCTACGAG. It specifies CASSQVGGRSYE. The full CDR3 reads CASSQVGGRSYEQYF.